This T cell receptor (beta chain) is from a study of blood T cell repertoires in COVID-19 (TCRdb year 2020). For the wider study: Collaborator samples came from the United States, Italy and Spain and covered acute and convalescent phases of COVID-19. Subjects who had been exposed to COVID-19, were actively infected with it, or had recovered from it provided the deeply sampled blood TCRbeta repertoires that made up the dataset. The prospective study material was composed of cDNA or gDNA derived from T cells, B-cell-depleted T cells, or PBMCs. The samples were drawn from the first 160 participants of the ongoing ImmuneRACE study and from 950 to 1,500 subjects provided by 6 global collaborators. Where available, HLA class I and class II types were taken from metadata supplied by the sample provider and were not determined by assay-based typing. The repertoires were released in a freely available public database meant as a resource for research on the immune response to SARS-CoV-2. Sample metadata almost always included a de-identified subject ID, COVID-19 status, age in years and sex.

Study-wide conclusions, independent of this receptor: The quantity of clinical and demographic metadata differed by source and by participant and was supplied without curation.

Trimming removed 4 bases from V and 6 bases from J; the gene matches leave 2 bases unexplained. From its cysteine to its phenylalanine, the CDR3 spans 13 amino acids. Only the CDR3 DNA is retained, 39 bases long and in frame from the first base. Sequences SGHDN (CDR1) and FVKESK (CDR2) are obtained from the germline V gene. TCRbeta CDR3 regions were amplified from genomic DNA by means of the immunoSEQ Assay, a bias-controlled multiplex PCR. Processing in the source paper ran as follows. The number of nucleated cells in each sample was estimated from the amplification of reference gene primers within the assay. To quantify the absolute abundance of each unique TCRbeta CDR3 rearrangement, sequence reads were collapsed and filtered. Productive Simpson clonality was computed per sample as the square root of Simpson's diversity index over productive rearrangements. This is the immuneACCESS table as TCRdb keeps it, with only in-frame sequences that have V and J called. A part of the clones is gone; compared with another copy, unresolved V genes explain less than half, and the rest is unexplained. That table furnishes V, J and clone size, whereas the DNA furnished D and trimming. The sample table records about 160,000 clones; approximately 88% of these occur just once. Roughly 9% of the sample rests with the top ten.

A word on this clone: The target of this receptor is not known. One base away there is no much larger clone; base qualities are not given.

Collaborating institutions collected whole blood in K2EDTA tubes following their own protocols. For TCRbeta analysis, collaborators shipped samples as frozen whole blood, isolated PBMCs, or DNA extracted from either of those sample types. The sequenced sample was peripheral blood. Here the chain combines TRBV14 and TRBJ1-2; the central 10 bases match TRBD1. The receptor comes from a woman at least 80 years old with active or convalescent COVID-19. The DNA sequence is as follows: TGTGCCAGCAGCCGAGGACAGGGGGATGGCTACACCTTC. This yields the protein CASSRGQGDGYTF.